These T cell receptor beta chains were read from a single sample in a study of shared clonotypes between healthy human individuals. Clones were sequenced by immunoSEQ multiplex PCR, and TCRdb holds only the in-frame ones, with some missing. The sample holds millions of clones, about 95% seen once. The sample was naive CD8+ T cells sorted from blood. Every receptor here comes from a young man in good health. Each CDR3 is given with its conserved first and last residue. D genes are given only for firm matches. Only some rows state a clone size, as once, few, many or a class for expanded clones.

TRBV27	TRBD2	.	TRBJ2-5	TGTGCCAGCAGTTTTAGCGGGGGGACGGAGACCCAGTACTTC	CASSFSGGTETQYF
TRBV12-5	.	.	TRBJ1-1	TGTGCTAGTGGTTTGCTCACAGGGAACACTGAAGCTTTCTTT	CASGLLTGNTEAFF
TRBV5-6	.	.	TRBJ2-7	TGTGCCAGCAGCTTGTATATGGGGCGGACCGAGCAGTACTTC	CASSLYMGRTEQYF
TRBV10-3	TRBD1	.	TRBJ2-5	TGTGCCATCAGTGAGTCGACAGGGGGTGGGGAGACCCAGTACTTC	CAISESTGGGETQYF
TRBV27	TRBD2	.	TRBJ2-7	TGTGCCAGCAGTTTAGCGGGAGAGGCCGAGCAGTACTTC	CASSLAGEAEQYF
TRBV19	.	.	TRBJ1-2	TGTGCCAGTAGTCCCAGGGGCGCCGGCTATGGCTACACCTTC	CASSPRGAGYGYTF
TRBV5-8	.	.	TRBJ2-7	TGTGCCAGCAGTCTTACGCCAGGAACAGGAAGCGAGCAGTACTTC	CASSLTPGTGSEQYF
TRBV5-1	.	.	TRBJ1-2	TGCGCCAGCAGCTTGGATACCCCTAACTATGGCTACACCTTC	CASSLDTPNYGYTF
TRBV5-1	.	.	TRBJ2-3	TGCGCCACCCGAGAGGGTCGCACAGATACGCAGTATTTT	CATREGRTDTQYF
TRBV7-9	TRBD1	.	TRBJ1-1	TGTGCCAGCAGCAGACAGGGTTTAGACACTGAAGCTTTCTTT	CASSRQGLDTEAFF
TRBV27	.	.	TRBJ1-5	TGTGCCAGCAGTTTGGGGTTGAGCAATCAGCCCCAGCATTTT	CASSLGLSNQPQHF
TRBV15	TRBD2	.	TRBJ2-1	TGTGCCACCAGCAGAGGAACTAGCGGAGTCTACAATGAGCAGTTCTTC	CATSRGTSGVYNEQFF
TRBV27	.	.	TRBJ2-6	TGTGCCAGCAGACCATCGGCAGGTCAGGGTGGGGCCAACGTCCTGACTTTC	CASRPSAGQGGANVLTF
TRBV9	.	.	TRBJ2-3	TGTGCCAGCAGCGTAGGAAGGTCAGATACGCAGTATTTT	CASSVGRSDTQYF
TRBV11-2	.	.	TRBJ2-1	TGTGCCAGCAGCTTAACCGCGGGGACAGCCTACAATGAGCAGTTCTTC	CASSLTAGTAYNEQFF
TRBV6-5	TRBD2	.	TRBJ2-3	TGTGCCAGCAGTTATGGTAGCGGGGGGGCCCGGGATACGCAGTATTTT	CASSYGSGGARDTQYF
TRBV27	.	.	TRBJ1-4	TGTGCCAGCAGTTCACAGCCCCTCGCAACTAATGAAAAACTGTTTTTT	CASSSQPLATNEKLFF
TRBV7-9	.	.	TRBJ2-5	TGTGCCAGCAGCTTCGAGTACCAAGAGACCCAGTACTTC	CASSFEYQETQYF
TRBV28	.	.	TRBJ2-3	TGTGCCAGCAGCCAAGGGACCGTCAGCACAGATACGCAGTATTTT	CASSQGTVSTDTQYF
TRBV4-1	.	.	TRBJ1-2	TGCGCCAGCAGCCAAGAAAGGGTAGGGTATGGCTACACCTTC	CASSQERVGYGYTF
TRBV7-6	.	.	TRBJ2-7	TGTGCCAGCAGCTTAGAATTGTGGTACGAGCAGTACTTC	CASSLELWYEQYF
TRBV27	TRBD1	.	TRBJ1-1	TGTGCCAGCAGCACAGGGGGAGAGAACACTGAAGCTTTCTTT	CASSTGGENTEAFF
TRBV6-6	.	once	TRBJ2-7	TGTGCCAGCAGTCAACTCGCAAAGGGCTACGAGCAGTACTTC	CASSQLAKGYEQYF
TRBV30	TRBD2	.	TRBJ2-1	TGTGCCTGGGGCGAGCGGGAGGGATATGAGCAGTTCTTC	CAWGEREGYEQFF
TRBV5-1	TRBD2	.	TRBJ2-1	TGCGCCAGCAGCCCTCGGGTAGCGGGAAACAATGAGCAGTTCTTC	CASSPRVAGNNEQFF
TRBV7-9	.	.	TRBJ2-2	TGTGCCAGCAGCTTATCTGAGAACGGGGAGCTGTTTTTT	CASSLSENGELFF
TRBV5-8	.	.	TRBJ2-7	TGTGCCAGCAGCCACACGGGGTCCTACGAGCAGTACTTC	CASSHTGSYEQYF
TRBV9	TRBD1	.	TRBJ2-2	TGTGCCAGCAGCGTAAACCCGGGACAGGACACCGGGGAGCTGTTTTTT	CASSVNPGQDTGELFF
TRBV7-9	.	.	TRBJ2-7	TGTGCCAGCAGTACAACCCAAGGATCCTACGAGCAGTACTTC	CASSTTQGSYEQYF
TRBV27	.	.	TRBJ2-3	TGTGCCAGCAGTTTATCGGTGCCCACAGATACGCAGTATTTT	CASSLSVPTDTQYF
TRBV28	.	.	TRBJ2-5	TGTGCCAGCAGTTGGCTCGGGGACGAGACCCAGTACTTC	CASSWLGDETQYF
TRBV4-1	.	.	TRBJ2-3	TGCGCCAGCAGCCAAAACAGGGCAGATACGCAGTATTTT	CASSQNRADTQYF
TRBV27	TRBD1	.	TRBJ2-1	TGTGCCAGCAGGCCCCGCTCGGGACAGGGCGCTAATGAGCAGTTCTTC	CASRPRSGQGANEQFF
TRBV19	.	.	TRBJ1-2	TGTGCCAGTAGTATATGGGGGACACAACAAAGCGGTGGCTACACCTTC	CASSIWGTQQSGGYTF